Below are 4 T cell receptor beta chains sequenced from a single sample in a study of blood T cell repertoires in COVID-19. The protocol was immunoSEQ multiplex PCR, while the TCRdb copy is restricted to in-frame clones and leaves out a portion. The table includes around 86,000 clones, more than 75% detected once. The sample consisted of peripheral blood. These receptors all stem from a human donor with acute or convalescent COVID-19. The donor label of this sample is uncertain.

The chain links TRBV12-2 to TRBJ2-5; TRBD1 was called by the table and not checked on the DNA. TRBV12-2 is designated a pseudogene. The CDR3 covers 15 residues. CDR3: CASRLAGQQQETQYF. As DNA, the CDR3 is TGTGCAAGTCGCTTAGCGGGACAGCAACAAGAGACCCAGTACTTC.

This rearrangement joins TRBV6-6 to TRBJ1-1; 9 nucleotides agree with TRBD1. Germline assignment: CDR1 MNHNY and CDR2 SVGAGI (reference sequence). Germline trimming cut 5 bases from V and 6 bases from J; bases unmatched to any gene: 4. The CDR3 is made up of 13 amino acids. CDR3 sequence: CASSTGTGSEAFF. CDR3 sequence (DNA): TGTGCCAGCAGTACCGGGACAGGGTCTGAAGCTTTCTTT.

This chain uses TRBV3-1 (or the pseudogene TRBV3-2) with TRBJ2-1; TRBD1 aligns across 8 bases. The CDR3 has 15 amino acids. V shed 4 bases and J 1 base; nucleotides not matched to a gene: 3. CDR1 and CDR2 from the germline V gene are LGHDT and YNNKEL (reference sequence). The CDR3 loop reads CASSLRQGSYNEQFF. CDR3 in DNA: TGTGCCAGCAGCCTCAGACAGGGGTCCTACAATGAGCAGTTCTTC.

This clone appeared a single time. The chain uses TRBV6-5 and TRBJ2-7, with D possibly TRBD2 on 6 matching bases. This CDR3 region has 16 residues. The ends were cut back, 4 bases at V and 3 bases at J, with 19 bases in the middle. Germline CDR1 and CDR2: MNHEY and SVGAGI. This CDR3 is CASSFGGSSLGYEQYF. The CDR3 region has the DNA TGTGCCAGCAGTTTCGGGGGATCGTCCCTGGGCTACGAGCAGTACTTC.